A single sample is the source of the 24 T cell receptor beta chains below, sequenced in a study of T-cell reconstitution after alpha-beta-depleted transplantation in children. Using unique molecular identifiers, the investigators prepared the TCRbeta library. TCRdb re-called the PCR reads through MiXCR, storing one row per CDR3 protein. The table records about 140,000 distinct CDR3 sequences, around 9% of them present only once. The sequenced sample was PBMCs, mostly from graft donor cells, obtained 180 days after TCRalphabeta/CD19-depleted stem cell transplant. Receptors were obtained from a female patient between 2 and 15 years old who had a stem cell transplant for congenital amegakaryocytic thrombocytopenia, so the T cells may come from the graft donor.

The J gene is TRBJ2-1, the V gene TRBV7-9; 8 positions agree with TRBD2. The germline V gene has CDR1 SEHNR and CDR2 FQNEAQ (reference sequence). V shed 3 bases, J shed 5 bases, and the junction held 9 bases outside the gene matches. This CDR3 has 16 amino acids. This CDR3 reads CASSFILFGGDNEQFF. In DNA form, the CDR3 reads TGTGCCAGCAGCTTCATCCTATTCGGGGGGGACAATGAGCAGTTCTTC. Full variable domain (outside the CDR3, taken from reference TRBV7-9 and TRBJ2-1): DTGVSQNPRHKITKRGQNVTFRCDPISEHNRLYWYRQTLGQGPEFLTYFQNEAQLEKSRLLSDRFSAERPKGSFSTLEIQRTEQGDSAMYLCASSFILFGGDNEQFFGPGTRLTVL.

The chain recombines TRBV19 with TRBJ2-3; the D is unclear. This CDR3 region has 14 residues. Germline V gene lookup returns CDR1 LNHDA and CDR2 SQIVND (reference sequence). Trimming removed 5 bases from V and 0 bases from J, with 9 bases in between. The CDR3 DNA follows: TGTGCCAGTAGTGCTGCTTCTAGCACAGATACGCAGTATTTT. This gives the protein CASSAASSTDTQYF.

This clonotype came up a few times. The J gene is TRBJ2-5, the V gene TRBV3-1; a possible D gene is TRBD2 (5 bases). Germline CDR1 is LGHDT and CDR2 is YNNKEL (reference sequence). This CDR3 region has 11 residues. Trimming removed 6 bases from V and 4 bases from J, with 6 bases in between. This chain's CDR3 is CASRAGETQYF. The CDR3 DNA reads TGTGCCAGCAGGGCGGGAGAGACCCAGTACTTC.

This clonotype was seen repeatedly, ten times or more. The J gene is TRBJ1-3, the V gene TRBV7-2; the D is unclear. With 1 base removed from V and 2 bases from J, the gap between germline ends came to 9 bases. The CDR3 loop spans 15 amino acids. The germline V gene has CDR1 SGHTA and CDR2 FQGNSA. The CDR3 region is CASSLVPAAGNTIYF. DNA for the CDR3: TGTGCCAGCAGCTTAGTACCAGCGGCTGGAAACACCATATATTTT.

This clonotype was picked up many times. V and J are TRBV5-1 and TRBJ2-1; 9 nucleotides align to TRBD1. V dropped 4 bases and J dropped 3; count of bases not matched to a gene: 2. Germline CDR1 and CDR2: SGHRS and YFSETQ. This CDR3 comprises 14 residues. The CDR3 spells CASSPGQGYNEQFF. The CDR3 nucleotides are TGCGCCAGCAGCCCGGGACAGGGCTACAATGAGCAGTTCTTC.

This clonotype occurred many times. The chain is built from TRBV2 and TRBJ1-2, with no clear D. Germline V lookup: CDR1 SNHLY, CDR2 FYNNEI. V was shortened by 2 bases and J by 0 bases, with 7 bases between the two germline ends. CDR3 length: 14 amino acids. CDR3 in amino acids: CASSEQSSNYGYTF. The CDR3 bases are TGTGCCAGCAGTGAACAGAGCTCTAACTATGGCTACACCTTC.

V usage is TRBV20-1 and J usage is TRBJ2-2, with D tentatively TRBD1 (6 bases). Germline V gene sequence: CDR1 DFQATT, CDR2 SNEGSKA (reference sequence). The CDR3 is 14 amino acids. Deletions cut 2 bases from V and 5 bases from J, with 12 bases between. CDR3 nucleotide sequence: TGCAGTGCTAGAAGTAGAAGGGGGACCGGGGAGCTGTTTTTT. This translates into CSARSRRGTGELFF.

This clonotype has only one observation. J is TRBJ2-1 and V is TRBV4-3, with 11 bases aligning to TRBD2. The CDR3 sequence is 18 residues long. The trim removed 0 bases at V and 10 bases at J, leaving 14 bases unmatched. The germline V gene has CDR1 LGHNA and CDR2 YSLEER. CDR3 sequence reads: CASSQDLAGGLLSDEQFF. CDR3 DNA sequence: TGCGCCAGCAGCCAAGACTTAGCGGGAGGGCTCCTATCGGACGAGCAGTTCTTC.

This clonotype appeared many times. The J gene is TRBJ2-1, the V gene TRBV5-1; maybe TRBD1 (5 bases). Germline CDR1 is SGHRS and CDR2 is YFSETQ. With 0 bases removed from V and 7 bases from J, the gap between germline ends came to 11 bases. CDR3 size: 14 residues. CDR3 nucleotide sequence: TGCGCCAGCAGCTTGGGGCAGGGTGGAAATGAGCAGTTCTTC. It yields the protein CASSLGQGGNEQFF.

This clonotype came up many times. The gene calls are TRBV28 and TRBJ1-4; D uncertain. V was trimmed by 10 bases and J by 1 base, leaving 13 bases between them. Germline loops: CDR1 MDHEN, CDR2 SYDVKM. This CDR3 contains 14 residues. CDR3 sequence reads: CATWTRKTNEKLFF. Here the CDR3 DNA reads TGTGCCACATGGACCCGAAAAACTAATGAAAAACTGTTTTTT.

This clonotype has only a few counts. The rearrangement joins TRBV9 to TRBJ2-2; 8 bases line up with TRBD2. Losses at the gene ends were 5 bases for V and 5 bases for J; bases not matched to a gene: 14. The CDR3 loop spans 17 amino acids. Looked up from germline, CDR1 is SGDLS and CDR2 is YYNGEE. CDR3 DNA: TGTGCCAGCAGTCGTCAGCCCAGCGGGAGAGGGACCGGGGAGCTGTTTTTT. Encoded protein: CASSRQPSGRGTGELFF.

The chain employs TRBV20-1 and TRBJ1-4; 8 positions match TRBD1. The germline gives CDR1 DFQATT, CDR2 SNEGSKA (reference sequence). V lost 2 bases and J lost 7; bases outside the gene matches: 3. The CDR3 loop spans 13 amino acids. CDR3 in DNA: TGCAGTGCTAGACAGGGGGCCGCTGAAAAACTGTTTTTT. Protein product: CSARQGAAEKLFF.

Here the CDR3 reads CAWSGQYNEQFF. The CDR3 nucleotides read TGTGCCTGGAGTGGACAGTACAATGAGCAGTTCTTC. The V call is TRBV30, the J call TRBJ2-1; maybe TRBD1 (5 bases). Germline V gene data show CDR1 as GTSNPN and CDR2 as SVGIG (reference sequence). Trimming took 1 base from V and 4 from J, leaving 5 bases between them. The CDR3 is made up of 12 amino acids.

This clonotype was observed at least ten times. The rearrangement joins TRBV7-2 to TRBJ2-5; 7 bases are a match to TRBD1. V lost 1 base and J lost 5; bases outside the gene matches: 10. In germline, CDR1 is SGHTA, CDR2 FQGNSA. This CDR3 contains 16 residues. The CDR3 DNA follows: TGTGCCAGCAGCTTAGAGTGGTCGGACAGGCTGGAGACCCAGTACTTC. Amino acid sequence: CASSLEWSDRLETQYF.

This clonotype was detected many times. The CDR3 DNA follows: TGTGCCAGCGGGGGGACCCTCGGGCAGTACTTC. Protein sequence: CASGGTLGQYF. This chain connects TRBV6-5 to TRBJ2-7; a possible D gene is TRBD2 (6 bases). CDR3 length: 11 amino acids. The germline V gene has CDR1 MNHEY and CDR2 SVGAGI. The V end was cut by 8 bases, the J end by 9 bases, with 14 bases between.

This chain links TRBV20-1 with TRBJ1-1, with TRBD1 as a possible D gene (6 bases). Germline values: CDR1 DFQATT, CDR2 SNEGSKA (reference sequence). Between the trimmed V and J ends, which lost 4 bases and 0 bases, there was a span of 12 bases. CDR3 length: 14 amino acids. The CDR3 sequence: CSATAGAMNTEAFF. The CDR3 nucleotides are TGCAGTGCTACGGCAGGGGCGATGAACACTGAAGCTTTCTTT.

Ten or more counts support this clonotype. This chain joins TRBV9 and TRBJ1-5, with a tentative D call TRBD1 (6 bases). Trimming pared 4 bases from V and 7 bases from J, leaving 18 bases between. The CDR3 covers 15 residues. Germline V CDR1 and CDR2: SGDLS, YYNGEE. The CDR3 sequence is CASSPYPGERQPQHF. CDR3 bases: TGTGCCAGCAGCCCATACCCAGGGGAGAGGCAGCCCCAGCATTTT.

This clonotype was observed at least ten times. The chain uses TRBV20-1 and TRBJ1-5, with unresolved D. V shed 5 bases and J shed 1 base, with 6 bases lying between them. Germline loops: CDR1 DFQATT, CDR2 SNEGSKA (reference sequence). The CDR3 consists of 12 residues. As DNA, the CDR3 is TGCAGTGCTCGGAAGAGCAATCAGCCCCAGCATTTT. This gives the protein CSARKSNQPQHF.

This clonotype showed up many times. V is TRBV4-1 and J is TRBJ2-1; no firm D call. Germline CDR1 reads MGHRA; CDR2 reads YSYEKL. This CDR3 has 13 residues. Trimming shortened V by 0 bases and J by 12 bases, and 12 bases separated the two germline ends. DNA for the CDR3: TGCGCCAGCAGCCAAGATCGAGCTATCCGGCAGTTCTTC. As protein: CASSQDRAIRQFF.

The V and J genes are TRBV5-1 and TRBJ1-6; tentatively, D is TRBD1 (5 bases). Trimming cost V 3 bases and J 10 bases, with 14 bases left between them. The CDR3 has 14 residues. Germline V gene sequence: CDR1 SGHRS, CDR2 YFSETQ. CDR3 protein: CASSWDRVNSPLHF. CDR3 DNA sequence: TGCGCCAGCAGCTGGGACCGGGTGAACTCACCCCTCCACTTT.

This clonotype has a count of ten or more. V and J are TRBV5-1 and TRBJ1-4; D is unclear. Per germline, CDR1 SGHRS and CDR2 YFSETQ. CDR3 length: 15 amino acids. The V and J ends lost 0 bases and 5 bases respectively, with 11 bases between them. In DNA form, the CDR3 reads TGCGCCAGCAGCTTGGTCGGCGATCCCAATGAAAAACTGTTTTTT. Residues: CASSLVGDPNEKLFF.

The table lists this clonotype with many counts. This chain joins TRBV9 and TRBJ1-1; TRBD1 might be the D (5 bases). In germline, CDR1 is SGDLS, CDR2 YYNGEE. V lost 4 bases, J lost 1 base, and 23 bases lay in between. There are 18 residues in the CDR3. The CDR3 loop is CASSPGEGLAPGNTEAFF. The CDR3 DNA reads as TGTGCCAGCAGCCCCGGTGAGGGGTTGGCGCCTGGGAACACTGAAGCTTTCTTT.

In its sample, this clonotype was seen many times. The CDR3 sequence is CSGETGKNTEAFF. The CDR3 bases are TGCAGCGGTGAGACAGGGAAGAACACTGAAGCTTTCTTT. The rearrangement joins TRBV29-1 to TRBJ1-1; TRBD1 matches 7 bases. Per the germline V gene, CDR1 is SQVTM and CDR2 is ANQGSEA. Trimming removed 7 bases from V and 1 base from J; junction bases left unmatched: 6. The CDR3 runs to 13 residues.

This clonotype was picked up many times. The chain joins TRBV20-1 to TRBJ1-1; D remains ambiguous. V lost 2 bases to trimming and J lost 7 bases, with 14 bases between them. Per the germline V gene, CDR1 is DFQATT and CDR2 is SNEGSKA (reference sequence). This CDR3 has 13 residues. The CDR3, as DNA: TGCAGTGCTAGAAGCGGCTACGGGGTTGAAGCTTTCTTT. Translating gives CSARSGYGVEAFF.